Detailed here is one T cell receptor (delta chain). Its specific antigen is unknown. TCRdb's listed protein matches a much larger clone and diverges from this DNA's translation at residue 4, likely through a read error; the protein shown comes from the DNA. CDR1 and CDR2 (GEAIGNYY, EKD) derive from the germline V gene. Trimming leaves V shorter by 5 bases and J shorter by 7 bases, with the junction holding 2 bases beyond the gene matches. From the cysteine up to the phenylalanine, the CDR3 has a length of 15 residues. The DNA shown is the 45-base CDR3, in frame from base 1. This entry belongs to a study of gamma-delta chains in newborns, infants, children (dated by TCRdb to about 2019). For the wider study: According to the study title, microbial exposure causes polyclonal expansion of innate gammadelta T cells right after birth. The study investigated how microbial exposure shaped innate gammadelta T cell populations in human newborns immediately after birth.

TCRdb names Illumina MiSeq as the instrument used. Clones were re-identified by TCRdb from the public reads with CATT, and rows with the same DNA were merged. Here the sample has fewer than 5,000 delta-chain clones; around 0.56% occur a single time. The leading ten clones occupy approximately 17% of the sample. This TCR came from a child who was a newborn, infant or young child, either healthy, febrile or measles-vaccinated (not recorded which). The chain joins TRDV2 to TRDJ3, and 12 junction bases match TRDD3. Sequenced material: blood. The DNA reads TGTGCCTGTGGCTGGGGGATACGCGACACCCGACAGATGTTTTTC. This codes for CACGWGIRDTRQMFF.